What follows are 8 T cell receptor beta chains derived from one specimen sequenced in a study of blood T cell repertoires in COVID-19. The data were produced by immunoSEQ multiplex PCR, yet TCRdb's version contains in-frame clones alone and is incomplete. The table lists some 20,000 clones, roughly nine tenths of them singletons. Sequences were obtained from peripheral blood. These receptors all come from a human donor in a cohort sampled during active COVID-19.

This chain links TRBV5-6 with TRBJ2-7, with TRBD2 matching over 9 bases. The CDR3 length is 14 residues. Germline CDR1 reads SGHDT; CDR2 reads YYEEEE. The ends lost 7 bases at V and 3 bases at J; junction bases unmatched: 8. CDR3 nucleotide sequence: TGTGCCAGCGCATCAGAGCGGGGGGTCTACGAGCAGTACTTC. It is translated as CASASERGVYEQYF.

CDR3 DNA sequence: TGCGCCAGCAGCCAGCTAGGGGGAACTCATAACTATGGCTACACCTTC. Translation gives CASSQLGGTHNYGYTF. The rearrangement joins TRBV4-3 to TRBJ1-2; the D gene is possibly TRBD1 (6 bases). The CDR3 has 16 residues. Germline V gene sequence: CDR1 LGHNA, CDR2 YSLEER. With 3 bases removed from V and 1 base from J, the gap between germline ends came to 15 bases.

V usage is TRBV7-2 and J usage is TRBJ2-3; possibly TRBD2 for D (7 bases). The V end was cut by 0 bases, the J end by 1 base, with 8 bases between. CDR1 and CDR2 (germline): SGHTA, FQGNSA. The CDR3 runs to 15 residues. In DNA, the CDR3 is TGTGCCAGCAGCTTAGCGGGGGGGCGCACAGATACGCAGTATTTT. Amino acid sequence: CASSLAGGRTDTQYF.

The CDR3 spells CASSESYSPLHF. The CDR3 nucleotides read TGTGCCAGCAGCGAGTCCTATTCACCCCTCCACTTT. This chain links TRBV3-1 (or the pseudogene TRBV3-2) with TRBJ1-6; unclear D gene. This CDR3 contains 12 residues. Germline CDR1 is LGHDT and CDR2 is YNNKEL (reference sequence). Between the trimmed V and J ends, which lost 5 bases and 8 bases, there was a span of 7 bases.

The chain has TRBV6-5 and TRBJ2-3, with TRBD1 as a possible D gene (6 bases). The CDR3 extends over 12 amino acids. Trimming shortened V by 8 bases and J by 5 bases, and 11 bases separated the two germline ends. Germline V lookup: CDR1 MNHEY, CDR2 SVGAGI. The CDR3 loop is CASRQDQDTQYF. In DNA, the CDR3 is TGTGCCAGCCGACAGGATCAAGATACGCAGTATTTT.

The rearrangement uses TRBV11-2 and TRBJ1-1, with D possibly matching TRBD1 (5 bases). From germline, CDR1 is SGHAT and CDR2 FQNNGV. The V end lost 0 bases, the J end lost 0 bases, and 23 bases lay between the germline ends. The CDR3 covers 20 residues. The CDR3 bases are TGTGCCAGCAGCTTAGAGATGTACGGACGGCCCAGGGAGGTGAACACTGAAGCTTTCTTT. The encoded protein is CASSLEMYGRPREVNTEAFF.

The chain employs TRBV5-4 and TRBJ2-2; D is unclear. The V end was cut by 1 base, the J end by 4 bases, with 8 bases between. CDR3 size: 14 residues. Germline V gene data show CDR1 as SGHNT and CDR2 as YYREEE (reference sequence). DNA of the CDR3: TGTGCCAGCAGCTTGAATTCGCGCACCGGGGAGCTGTTTTTT. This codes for CASSLNSRTGELFF.

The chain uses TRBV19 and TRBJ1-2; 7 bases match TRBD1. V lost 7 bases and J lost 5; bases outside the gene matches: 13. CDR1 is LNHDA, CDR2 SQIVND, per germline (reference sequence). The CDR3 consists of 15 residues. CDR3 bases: TGTGCCAGTAAACCCCCGGACAGGCTTTCGTATGGCTACACCTTC. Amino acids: CASKPPDRLSYGYTF.